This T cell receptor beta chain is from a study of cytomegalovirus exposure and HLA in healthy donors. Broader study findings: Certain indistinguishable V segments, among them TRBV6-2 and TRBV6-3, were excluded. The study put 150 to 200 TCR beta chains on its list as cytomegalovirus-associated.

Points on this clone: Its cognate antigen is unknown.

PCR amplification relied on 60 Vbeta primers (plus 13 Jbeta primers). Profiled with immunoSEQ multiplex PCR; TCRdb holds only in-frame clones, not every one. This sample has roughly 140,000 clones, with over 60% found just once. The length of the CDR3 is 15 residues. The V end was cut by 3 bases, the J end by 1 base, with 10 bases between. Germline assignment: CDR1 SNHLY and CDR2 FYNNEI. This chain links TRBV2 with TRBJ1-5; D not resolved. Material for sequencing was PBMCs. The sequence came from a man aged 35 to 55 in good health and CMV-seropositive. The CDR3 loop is CASSDGGLSNQPQHF. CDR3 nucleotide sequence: TGTGCCAGCAGTGATGGAGGGCTGAGCAATCAGCCCCAGCATTTT.